This TCR beta chain was observed in a study of CD8+ T cells in alopecia areata. About this clone: Other DNA sequences in the sample encode the same CDR3.

Regarding treatment: oral pan-JAK inhibitor, 5-10 mg twice daily. Sequencing used cDNA as its template, made by extracting RNA and reverse transcribing it. Sequencing was performed with immunoSEQ multiplex PCR; in TCRdb, only in-frame clones are kept and a portion is missing. The sample has around 190,000 clones; over 60% are singletons. The specimen comprised CD4+ T cells sorted from blood, sampled at week 4, from a patient treated with tofacitinib. The receptor's source is a human donor with alopecia areata.

As DNA, the CDR3 is TGCAGCGTTGCGGGGAAAATGAACACTGAAGCTTTCTTT. This gives the protein CSVAGKMNTEAFF. V gene TRBV29-1 combines with J gene TRBJ1-1; D uncertain. Germline values: CDR1 SQVTM, CDR2 ANQGSEA. V gave up 4 bases and J gave up 0 bases, with 9 bases separating them. The CDR3 extends over 13 amino acids.